This T cell receptor (beta chain) was captured in a study of blood T cell repertoires in COVID-19 (TCRdb year 2020). A note on the overall study: Samples from collaborators originated in the United States, Italy and Spain and spanned both the acute and convalescent phases of COVID-19. Deeply sampled blood TCRbeta repertoires from subjects exposed to, actively infected with, or recovered from COVID-19 were included in the dataset. HLA class I and class II types, where available, came from metadata supplied by the sample provider rather than from assay-based typing. Samples came from the ongoing ImmuneRACE study (first 160 participants) plus 1,254 subjects from 6 global collaborators. The material from the prospective study consisted of cDNA or gDNA derived from T cells, B-cell-depleted T cells, or PBMCs. Sample metadata almost always included a de-identified subject ID, COVID-19 status, age in years and sex. The repertoires were made available in a free public database intended to serve as a resource for research on the immune response to SARS-CoV-2. General findings and caveats noted by the study authors: Clinical and demographic metadata were provided uncurated, with the amount varying by source and participant.

The immunoSEQ Assay, a bias-controlled multiplex PCR, was used to amplify TCRbeta CDR3 regions from genomic DNA. The original methods were these. Within the assay, amplification of reference gene primers was used to estimate how many nucleated cells each sample contained. To quantify the absolute abundance of each unique TCRbeta CDR3 rearrangement, sequence reads were collapsed and filtered. Productive Simpson clonality was computed per sample as the square root of Simpson's diversity index over productive rearrangements. Not all clones reach the TCRdb copy of this immuneACCESS table, which keeps in-frame sequences only. Checked studies attribute under half of the gap to unresolved V genes and leave the rest unexplained. V and J calls and clone size are as listed in that table; D and trimming were resolved from the DNA. Counted in this sample were 150,000 to 200,000 clones; 86% of them appeared once. About 0.95% of the sample belongs to the ten largest clones.

Comments on this clone: The target of this receptor is not known. The record has no base qualities; no much larger clone is one base away.

The CDR3 contains 15 residues, cysteine and phenylalanine counted. The DNA shown is the 45-base CDR3, in frame from base 1. CDR1 is given as LNHDA and CDR2 as SQIVND, both from the germline V gene (reference sequence). The junction shows trimming of 5 bases on V and 9 bases on J, and the gene matches do not reach 6 bases of it. Whole blood was collected in K2EDTA tubes by collaborating institutions according to the institutions' own protocols. For TCRbeta analysis, collaborators shipped samples in one of three forms: frozen whole blood, isolated PBMCs, or DNA extracted from either of those sample types.

Sequencing used peripheral blood. The sequence links TRBV19 to TRBJ1-6, with 11 junctional bases fitting TRBD1. The TCR was taken from a man between 18 and 35 years old with acute or convalescent COVID-19. CDR3 region: CASSPGDRGSSPLHF. The nucleotide sequence reads as follows: TGTGCCAGTAGTCCCGGGGACAGGGGGTCTTCACCCCTCCACTTT.